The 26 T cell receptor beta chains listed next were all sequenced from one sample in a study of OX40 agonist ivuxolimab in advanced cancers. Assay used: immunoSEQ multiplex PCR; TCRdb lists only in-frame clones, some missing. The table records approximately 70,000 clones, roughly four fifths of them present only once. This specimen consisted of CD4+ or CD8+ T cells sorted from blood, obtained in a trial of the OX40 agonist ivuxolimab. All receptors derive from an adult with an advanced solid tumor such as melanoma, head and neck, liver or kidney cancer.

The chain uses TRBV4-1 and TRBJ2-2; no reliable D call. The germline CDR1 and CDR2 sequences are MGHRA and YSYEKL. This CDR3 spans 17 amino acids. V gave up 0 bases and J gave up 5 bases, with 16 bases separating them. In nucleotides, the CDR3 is TGCGCCAGCAGCCAAGACCCGAGACCGGGTCAGACCGGGGAGCTGTTTTTT. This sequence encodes CASSQDPRPGQTGELFF.

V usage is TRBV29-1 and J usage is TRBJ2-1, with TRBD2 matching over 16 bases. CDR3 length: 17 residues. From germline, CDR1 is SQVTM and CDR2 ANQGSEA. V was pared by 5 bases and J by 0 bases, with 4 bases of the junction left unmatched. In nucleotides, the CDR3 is TGCAGCGTTTCCGGGACTAGCGGGAGGGCCTCCTACAATGAGCAGTTCTTC. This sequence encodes CSVSGTSGRASYNEQFF.

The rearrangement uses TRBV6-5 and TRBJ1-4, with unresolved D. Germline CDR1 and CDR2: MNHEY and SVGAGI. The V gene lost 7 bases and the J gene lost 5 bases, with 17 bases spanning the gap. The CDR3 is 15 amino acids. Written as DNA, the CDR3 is TGTGCCAGCATGGTCTCCTGGGGAAACAATGAAAAACTGTTTTTT. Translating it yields CASMVSWGNNEKLFF.

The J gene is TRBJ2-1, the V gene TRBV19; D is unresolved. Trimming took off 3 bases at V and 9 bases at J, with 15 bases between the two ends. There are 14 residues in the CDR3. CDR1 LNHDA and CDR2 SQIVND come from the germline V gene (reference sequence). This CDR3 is CASSMAYIPGEQFF. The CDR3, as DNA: TGTGCCAGTAGTATGGCCTATATACCGGGTGAGCAGTTCTTC.

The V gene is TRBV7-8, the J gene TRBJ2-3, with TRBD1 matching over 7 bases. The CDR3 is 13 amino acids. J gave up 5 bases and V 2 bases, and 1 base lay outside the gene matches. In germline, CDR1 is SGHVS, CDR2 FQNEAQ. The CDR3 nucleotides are TGTGCCAGCAGCTTAAGGGACAGAGATACGCAGTATTTT. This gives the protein CASSLRDRDTQYF.

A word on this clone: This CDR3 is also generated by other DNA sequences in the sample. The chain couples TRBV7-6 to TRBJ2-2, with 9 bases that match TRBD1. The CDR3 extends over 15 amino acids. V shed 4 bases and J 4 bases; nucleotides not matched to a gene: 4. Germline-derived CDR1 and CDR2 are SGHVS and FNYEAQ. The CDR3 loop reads CASSSRQGGTGELFF. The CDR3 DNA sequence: TGTGCCAGCAGCTCCCGACAGGGGGGCACCGGGGAGCTGTTTTTT. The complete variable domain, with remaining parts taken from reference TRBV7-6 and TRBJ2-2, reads GAGVSQSPRYKVTKRGQDVALRCDPISGHVSLYWYRQALGQGPEFLTYFNYEAQQDKSGLPNDRFSAERPEGSISTLTIQRTEQRDSAMYRCASSSRQGGTGELFFGEGSRLTVL.

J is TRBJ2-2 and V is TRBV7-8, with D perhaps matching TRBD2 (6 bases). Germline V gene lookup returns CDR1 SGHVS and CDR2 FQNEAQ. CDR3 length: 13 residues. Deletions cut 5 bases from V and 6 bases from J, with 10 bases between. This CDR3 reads CASSTREAGELFF. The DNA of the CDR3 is TGTGCCAGCAGCACCAGGGAGGCCGGGGAGCTGTTTTTT.

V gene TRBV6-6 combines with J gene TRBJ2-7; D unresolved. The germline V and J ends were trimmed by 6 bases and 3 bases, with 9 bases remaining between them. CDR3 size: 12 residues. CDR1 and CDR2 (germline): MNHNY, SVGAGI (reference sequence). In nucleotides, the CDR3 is TGTGCCAGCAGCGAAAACAGCTACGAGCAGTACTTC. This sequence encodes CASSENSYEQYF.

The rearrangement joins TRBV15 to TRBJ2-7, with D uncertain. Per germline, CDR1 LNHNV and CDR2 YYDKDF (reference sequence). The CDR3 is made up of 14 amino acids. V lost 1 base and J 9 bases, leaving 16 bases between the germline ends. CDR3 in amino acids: CATSRVSPQDPQYF. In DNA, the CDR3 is TGTGCCACCAGCAGAGTCAGCCCTCAGGATCCGCAGTACTTC.

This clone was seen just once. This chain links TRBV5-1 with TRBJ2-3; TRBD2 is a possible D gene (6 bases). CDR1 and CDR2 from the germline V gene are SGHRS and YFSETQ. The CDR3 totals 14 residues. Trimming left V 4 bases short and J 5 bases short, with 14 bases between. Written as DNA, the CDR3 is TGCGCCAGCAGCCTGGAGAGGCGGGGAGATACGCAGTATTTT. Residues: CASSLERRGDTQYF.

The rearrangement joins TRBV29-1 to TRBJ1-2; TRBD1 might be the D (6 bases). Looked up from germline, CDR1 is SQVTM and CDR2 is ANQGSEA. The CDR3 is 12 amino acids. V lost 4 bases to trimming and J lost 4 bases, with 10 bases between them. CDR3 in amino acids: CSVGQALYGYTF. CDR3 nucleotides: TGCAGCGTTGGACAGGCCCTCTATGGCTACACCTTC.

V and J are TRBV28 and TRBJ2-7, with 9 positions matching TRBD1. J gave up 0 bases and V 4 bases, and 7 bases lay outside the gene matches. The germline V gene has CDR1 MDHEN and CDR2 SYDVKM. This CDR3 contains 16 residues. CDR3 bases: TGTGCCAGCAGTTCCTCCGGGACAGGGAGCTCCTACGAGCAGTACTTC. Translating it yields CASSSSGTGSSYEQYF.

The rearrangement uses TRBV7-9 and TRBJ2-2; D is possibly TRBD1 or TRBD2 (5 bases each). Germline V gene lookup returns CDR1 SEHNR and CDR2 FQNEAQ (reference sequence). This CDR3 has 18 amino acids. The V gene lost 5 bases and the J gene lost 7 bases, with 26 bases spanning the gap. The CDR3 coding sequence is TGTGCCAGCAGCCCGAGAGGGGTCAACAGATGGGAAAGCGGGGAGCTGTTTTTT. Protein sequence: CASSPRGVNRWESGELFF.

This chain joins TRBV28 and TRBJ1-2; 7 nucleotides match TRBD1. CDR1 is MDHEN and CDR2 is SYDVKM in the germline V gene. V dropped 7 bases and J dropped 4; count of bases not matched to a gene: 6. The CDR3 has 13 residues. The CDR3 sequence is CASTRGTAYGYTF. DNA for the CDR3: TGTGCCAGCACGCGAGGGACAGCCTATGGCTACACCTTC.

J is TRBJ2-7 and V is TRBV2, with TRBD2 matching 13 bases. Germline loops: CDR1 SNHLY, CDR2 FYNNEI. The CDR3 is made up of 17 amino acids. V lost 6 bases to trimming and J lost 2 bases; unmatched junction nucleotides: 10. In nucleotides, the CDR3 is TGTGCCAGCAGGAGAACTAGCGGGGGGGTGGGCCCCTACGAGCAGTACTTC. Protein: CASRRTSGGVGPYEQYF. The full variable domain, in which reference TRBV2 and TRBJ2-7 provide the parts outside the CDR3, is EPEVTQTPSHQVTQMGQEVILRCVPISNHLYFYWYRQILGQKVEFLVSFYNNEISEKSEIFDDQFSVERPDGSNFTLKIRSTKLEDSAMYFCASRRTSGGVGPYEQYFGPGTRLTVT.

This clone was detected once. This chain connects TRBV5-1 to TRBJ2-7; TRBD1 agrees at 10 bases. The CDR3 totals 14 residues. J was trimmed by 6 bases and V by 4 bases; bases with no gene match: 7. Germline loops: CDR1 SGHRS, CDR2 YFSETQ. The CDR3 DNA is TGCGCCAGCAGCGAACCCGGGACAGGGGTCGAGCAGTACTTC. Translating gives CASSEPGTGVEQYF.

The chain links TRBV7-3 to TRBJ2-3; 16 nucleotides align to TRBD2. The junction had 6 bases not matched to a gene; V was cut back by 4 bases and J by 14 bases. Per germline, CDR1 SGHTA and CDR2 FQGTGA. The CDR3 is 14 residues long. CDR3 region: CASSSGLAGGPRYF. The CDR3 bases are TGTGCCAGCAGCTCGGGACTAGCGGGAGGGCCTAGGTATTTT.

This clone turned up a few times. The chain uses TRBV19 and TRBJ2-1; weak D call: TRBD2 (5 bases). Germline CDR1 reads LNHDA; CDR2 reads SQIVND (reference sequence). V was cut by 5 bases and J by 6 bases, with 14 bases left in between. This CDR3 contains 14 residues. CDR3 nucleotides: TGTGCCAGTAGTCTGATCCTCGGAGGCAATGAGCAGTTCTTC. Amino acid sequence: CASSLILGGNEQFF.

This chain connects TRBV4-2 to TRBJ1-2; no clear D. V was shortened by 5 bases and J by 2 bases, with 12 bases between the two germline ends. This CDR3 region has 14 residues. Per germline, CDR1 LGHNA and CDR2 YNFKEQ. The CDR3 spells CASSSLDNNYGYTF. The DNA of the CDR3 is TGTGCCAGCAGCTCATTAGACAACAACTATGGCTACACCTTC.

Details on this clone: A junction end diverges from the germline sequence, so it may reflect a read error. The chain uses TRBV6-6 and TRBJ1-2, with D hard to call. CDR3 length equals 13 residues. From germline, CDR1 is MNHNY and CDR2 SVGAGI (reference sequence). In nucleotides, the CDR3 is TGTGCCAGCAGTTACTATACTAATTATGGCTACACCTTC. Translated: CASSYYTNYGYTF.

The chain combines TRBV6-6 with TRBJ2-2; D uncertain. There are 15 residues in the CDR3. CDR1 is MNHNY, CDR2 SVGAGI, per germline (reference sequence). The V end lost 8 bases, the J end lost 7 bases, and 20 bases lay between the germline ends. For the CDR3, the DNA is TGTGCCAGCGAACGACGGTTAGCCGTAAGCGGGGAGCTGTTTTTT. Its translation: CASERRLAVSGELFF.

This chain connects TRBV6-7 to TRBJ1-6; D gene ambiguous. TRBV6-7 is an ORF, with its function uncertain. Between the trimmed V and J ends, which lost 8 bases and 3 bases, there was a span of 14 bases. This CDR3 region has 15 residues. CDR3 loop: CASCRSQCYNSPLHF. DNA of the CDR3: TGTGCCAGCTGCAGGTCGCAGTGCTATAATTCACCCCTCCACTTT.

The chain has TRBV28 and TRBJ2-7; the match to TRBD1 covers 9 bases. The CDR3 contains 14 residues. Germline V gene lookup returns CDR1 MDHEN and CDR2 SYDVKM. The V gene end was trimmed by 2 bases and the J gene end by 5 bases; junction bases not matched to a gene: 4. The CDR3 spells CASSLGTGRHEQYF. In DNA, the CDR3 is TGTGCCAGCAGTTTAGGGACAGGGCGACACGAGCAGTACTTC.

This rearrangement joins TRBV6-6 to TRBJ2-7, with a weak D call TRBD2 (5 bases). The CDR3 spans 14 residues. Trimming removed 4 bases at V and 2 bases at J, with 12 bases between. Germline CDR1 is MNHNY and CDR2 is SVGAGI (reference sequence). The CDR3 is CASSLSGPPYEQYF. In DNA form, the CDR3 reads TGTGCCAGCAGTTTAAGCGGACCCCCCTACGAGCAGTACTTC.

CDR3 in DNA: TGCGCCAGCAGACCCCCGGGGGCAGGGGGCGCTTACGAGCAGTACTTC. Protein: CASRPPGAGGAYEQYF. V and J are TRBV5-1 and TRBJ2-7; TRBD1 agrees at 8 bases. With V trimmed by 5 bases and J by 4 bases, 14 bases remained unmatched. CDR1 is SGHRS, CDR2 YFSETQ, per germline. The CDR3 extends over 16 amino acids.

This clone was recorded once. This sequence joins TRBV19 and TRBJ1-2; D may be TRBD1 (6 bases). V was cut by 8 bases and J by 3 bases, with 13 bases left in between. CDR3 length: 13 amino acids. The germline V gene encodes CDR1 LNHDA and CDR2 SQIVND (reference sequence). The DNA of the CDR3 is TGTGCCAGTTGGGCAGGGGCTTACTATGGCTACACCTTC. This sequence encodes CASWAGAYYGYTF. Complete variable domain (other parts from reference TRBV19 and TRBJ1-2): DGGITQSPKYLFRKEGQNVTLSCEQNLNHDAMYWYRQDPGQGLRLIYYSQIVNDFQKGDIAEGYSVSREKKESFPLTVTSAQKNPTAFYLCASWAGAYYGYTFGSGTRLTVV.